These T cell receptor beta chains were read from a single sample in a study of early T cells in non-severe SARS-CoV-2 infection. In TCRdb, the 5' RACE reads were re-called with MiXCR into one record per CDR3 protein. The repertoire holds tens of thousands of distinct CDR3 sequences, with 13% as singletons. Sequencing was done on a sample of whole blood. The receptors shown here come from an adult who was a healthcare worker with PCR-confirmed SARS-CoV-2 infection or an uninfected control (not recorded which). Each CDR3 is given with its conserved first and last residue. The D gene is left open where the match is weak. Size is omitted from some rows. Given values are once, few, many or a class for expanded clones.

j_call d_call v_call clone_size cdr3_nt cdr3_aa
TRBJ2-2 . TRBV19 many TGTGCCAGTAGAATCGGGACCACCGGGGAGCTGTTTTTT CASRIGTTGELFF
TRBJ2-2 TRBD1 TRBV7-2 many TGTGCCAGCAGGCCGGGACAGGGGTTCGGGGAGCTGTTTTTT CASRPGQGFGELFF
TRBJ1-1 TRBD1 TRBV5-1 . TGCGCCAGCAGCTCACGCGGGACAGAGAACACTGAAGCTTTCTTT CASSSRGTENTEAFF
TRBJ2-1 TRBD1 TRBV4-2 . TGTGCCAGCAGCCGAACGGACAGGGAGGTTCGAGATGAGCAGTTCTTC CASSRTDREVRDEQFF
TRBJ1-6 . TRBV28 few TGTGCCAGCAGTTTACGGGCAGATTGGAATTCACCCCTCCACTTT CASSLRADWNSPLHF
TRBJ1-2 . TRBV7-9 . TGTGCCAGCAGCCCAGTCCTGGGATACTCCTATGGCTACACCTTC CASSPVLGYSYGYTF
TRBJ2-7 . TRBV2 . TGTGCCAGCAGATACAGCAGTTCCTACGAGCAGTACTTC CASRYSSSYEQYF
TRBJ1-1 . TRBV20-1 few TGCAGTGCTAGTCGTTTTGGCACTGAAGCTTTCTTT CSASRFGTEAFF
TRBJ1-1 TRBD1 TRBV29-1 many TGCAGCGCCACTGACAGGGCAGCCACTGAAGCTTTCTTT CSATDRAATEAFF
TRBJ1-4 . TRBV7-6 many TGTGCCAGCAGCTTAGGGCAGGGAGAGGAAAAACTGTTTTTT CASSLGQGEEKLFF
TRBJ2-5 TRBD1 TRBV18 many TGTGCCAGCTCTTCACAGGGGTTATTGGAGACCCAGTACTTC CASSSQGLLETQYF
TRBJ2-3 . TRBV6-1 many TGTGCCAGCAGTGAAAGAGCCGATACGCAGTATTTT CASSERADTQYF
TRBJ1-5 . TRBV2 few TGTGCCAGCAGTTACAATCAGCCCCAGCATTTT CASSYNQPQHF
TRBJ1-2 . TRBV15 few TGTGCCACCAGCGCCTACAATTCAGCCTACTATGGCTACACCTTC CATSAYNSAYYGYTF
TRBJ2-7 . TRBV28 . TGTGCCAGCACCGCACAGGGTAGCTCCTACGAGCAGTACTTC CASTAQGSSYEQYF
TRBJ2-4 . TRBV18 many TGTGCCAGCTCACCACCGGTGACAGATATAGCCAAAAACATTCAGTACTTC CASSPPVTDIAKNIQYF
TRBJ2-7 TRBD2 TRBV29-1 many TGCAGCGTCGAGGGACTAGCGGGAGCGGGGACCTACGAGCAGTACTTC CSVEGLAGAGTYEQYF
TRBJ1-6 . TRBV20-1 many TGCAGTGCTAGAGAGGGGCAGGGGCAGGCCTATAATTCACCCCTCCACTTT CSAREGQGQAYNSPLHF
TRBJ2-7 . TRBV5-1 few TGCGCCAGCAGCTTAGTAACGGCCTACGAGCAGTACTTC CASSLVTAYEQYF
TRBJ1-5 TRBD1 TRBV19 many TGTGCCAGCACAACAGGGGGCGCATCGATGCCCCAGCATTTT CASTTGGASMPQHF
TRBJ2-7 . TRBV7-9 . TGTGCCAGCAGCTATACTGGCGGACTCAATTCCTACGAGCAGTACTTC CASSYTGGLNSYEQYF
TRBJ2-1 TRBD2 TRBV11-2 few TGTGCCAGCTCGGGCGGGAGGGCCCTCCGGAATGAGCAGTTCTTC CASSGGRALRNEQFF
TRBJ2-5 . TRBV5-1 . TGCGCCAGCAGCTTGCAGGGCTCTAAAGAGACCCAGTACTTC CASSLQGSKETQYF
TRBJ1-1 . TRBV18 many TGTGCCAGCTCAGCACTGCCCGGGACATCCACTGAAGCTTTCTTT CASSALPGTSTEAFF
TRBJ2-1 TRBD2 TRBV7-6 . TGTGCCAGCAGCTTAGCATGGGGGGGGATTTACAATGAGCAGTTCTTC CASSLAWGGIYNEQFF
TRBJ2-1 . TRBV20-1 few TGCAGTGCTAAGAGGGACAACCATGAGCAGTTCTTC CSAKRDNHEQFF
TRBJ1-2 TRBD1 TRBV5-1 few TGCGCCAGCAGCTTGAGCCCGAGAACAGGGGGCAATGGCTACACCTTC CASSLSPRTGGNGYTF